These T cell receptor beta chains were read from a single sample in a study of blood T cell repertoires in COVID-19. Clones were read by immunoSEQ multiplex PCR, and TCRdb kept only the in-frame ones, dropping some. The sample lists about 250,000 clones; roughly 80% were seen once. The sequenced sample was PBMCs or T cells enriched from blood (not recorded which). The receptors here all came from a man aged 35 to 55 who had been exposed to COVID-19. Both conserved end residues are trimmed from each CDR3.

j_call v_call cdr3_aa
TRBJ2-1 TRBV2 ASILGTEAYNEQF
TRBJ1-5 TRBV2 ASSLDQPQH
TRBJ1-3 TRBV2 ASSEGTGLSSGNTIY
TRBJ2-3 TRBV6-5 ASRPYTDTQY
TRBJ1-1 TRBV25-1 ASSAQGTEAF
TRBJ1-1 TRBV3-1/TRBV3-2 ASSQVTGSTEAF
TRBJ1-5 TRBV28 ASSPPTGINQPQH
TRBJ2-7 TRBV27 ASSLRDRVGYEQY
TRBJ2-7 TRBV5-4 ASSSQGSSYEQY
TRBJ2-1 TRBV12-5 ASGLRGGLFTGGAYNEQF
TRBJ2-7 TRBV14 ASSQAGRGPYEQY
TRBJ1-4 TRBV12-3/TRBV12-4 ASNRAGEKLF
TRBJ1-2 TRBV7-3 ASSPGQGAFYGYT
TRBJ1-2 TRBV10-3 AISETQGAGGYT
TRBJ2-3 TRBV19 ASRDRGSASTDTQY
TRBJ2-1 TRBV10-3 AISVSTSGQTNEQF
TRBJ1-2 TRBV19 ASSIGAGDRGRGYT
TRBJ2-2 TRBV19 ASRARGGGELF
TRBJ2-2 TRBV24-1 ATSSVSRELF
TRBJ1-4 TRBV9 ASSFSGYGEKLF
TRBJ1-1 TRBV6-5 ASSYSYRSNTEAF
TRBJ1-1 TRBV15 ATSRSGRDWNTEAF
TRBJ1-2 TRBV5-6 ASSLELSYGYT
TRBJ2-1 TRBV19 ASTPGTGFLEHLFNEQF
TRBJ1-4 TRBV12-3/TRBV12-4 ASSSSNEKLF
TRBJ1-1 TRBV11-2 ASSRPRGTVRTEAF
TRBJ2-7 TRBV5-1 ASSLNGGSSYEQY
TRBJ1-5 TRBV15 ATKRDSLENQPQH
TRBJ2-2 TRBV11-3 ASSFPSGAFSRELF
TRBJ1-3 TRBV19 ASRTNGNTIY
TRBJ2-2 TRBV5-1 ASSFGQKNTGELF
TRBJ1-6 TRBV7-3 ASSLGIPREGGSSPLH
TRBJ2-5 TRBV24-1 ATSDLSSGGGETQY
TRBJ2-1 TRBV7-8 ASSLAGAGVYNEQF
TRBJ2-2 TRBV3-1/TRBV3-2 ASSQALTNTGELF
TRBJ2-1 TRBV19 ASSLRDRTYNEQF
TRBJ1-4 TRBV6-5 ASSPGGGVGKLF
TRBJ2-2 TRBV7-6 ASSFSLTNTGELF
TRBJ1-3 TRBV5-1 ASSPRQSSGNTIY
TRBJ1-2 TRBV30 ASRPGGGYGYT
TRBJ1-5 TRBV2 ASSRGTGGQPQH
TRBJ1-2 TRBV27 ASSSRTGNYGYT
TRBJ1-4 TRBV6-5 ASGTGTNEKLF
TRBJ1-1 TRBV6-4 ASSGQAGTEAF
TRBJ1-3 TRBV18 ASYPSSGNTIY
TRBJ2-1 TRBV6-5 AGKRTGAAQEQF
TRBJ1-5 TRBV6-5 ASSYSAGWDQPQH
TRBJ1-2 TRBV2 ASSPWDRDYGYT
TRBJ2-3 TRBV2 ASSESPSLGTDTQY